This TCR beta chain was captured in a study of cytomegalovirus exposure and HLA in healthy donors. The V and J ends lost 5 bases and 4 bases, in that order; junction bases with no gene match: 3. Germline loops: CDR1 SEHNR, CDR2 FQNEAQ (reference sequence). There are 14 residues in the CDR3. Only in-frame clones appear in the TCRdb table, and some are missing; sequencing was by immunoSEQ multiplex PCR. The repertoire holds roughly 310,000 clones, with 88% as singletons. This TCR derives from a man aged 30 to 45 in good health and CMV-seronegative. The V and J genes are TRBV7-9 and TRBJ2-7; 12 positions agree with TRBD1. The sequenced sample was PBMCs. CDR3 sequence (DNA): TGTGCCAGCAGCCAGGGACAGGGGGCATACGAGCAGTACTTC. Translated, it gives CASSQGQGAYEQYF.